The entry below describes one TCR beta chain. Time point here: after trial treatment. The treatment was: LDRT plus nivolumab, ipilimumab, low-dose cyclophosphamide and aspirin (RACIN trial). The treatment that donors received included nivolumab, ipilimumab, aspirin, low-dose cyclophosphamide and low-dose radiotherapy. As a condition of eligibility, patients had advanced solid tumors lacking tumor-infiltrating lymphocytes. The data stem from a study of low-dose radiotherapy and immunotherapy resistance in tumors. Study background: Every six weeks patients received intravenous ipilimumab 1 mg/kg, and every two weeks they received intravenous nivolumab 240 mg.

The CDR3 sequence is 13 residues long. Germline CDR1 reads SQVTM; CDR2 reads ANQGSEA. Trimming removed 6 bases at V and 7 bases at J, with 16 bases between. Gene-specific TRAV and TRBV primers were used for first-strand cDNA, covering alpha and beta chains. Amplification of TCRs used a constant-region primer and V-primer adapter for roughly 21 PCR cycles. Researchers amplified the isolated mRNA using in vitro transcription. TCRdb ran MiXCR on the reads and lists one entry per CDR3 protein. The table includes just over 90,000 distinct CDR3 sequences, approximately 22% detected once. This clonotype was sampled from a female donor with ovarian cancer. The starting material was PBMCs, obtained after low-dose radiotherapy plus immunotherapy. The V gene is TRBV29-1, the J gene TRBJ1-5; a weak D match, TRBD1 (5 bases). This chain's CDR3 is CSVAGRRGQPQHF. Written as DNA, the CDR3 is TGCAGCGTCGCGGGACGACGGGGCCAGCCCCAGCATTTT.